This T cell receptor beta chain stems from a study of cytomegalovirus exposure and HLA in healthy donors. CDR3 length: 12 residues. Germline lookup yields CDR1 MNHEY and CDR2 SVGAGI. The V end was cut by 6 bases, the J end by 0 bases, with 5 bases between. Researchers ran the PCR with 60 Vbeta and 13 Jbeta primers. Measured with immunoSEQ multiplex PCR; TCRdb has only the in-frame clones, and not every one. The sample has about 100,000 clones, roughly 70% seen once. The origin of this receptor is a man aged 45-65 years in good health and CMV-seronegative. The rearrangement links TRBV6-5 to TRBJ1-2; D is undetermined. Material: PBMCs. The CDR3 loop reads CASSTANYGYTF. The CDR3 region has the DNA TGTGCCAGCAGCACAGCTAACTATGGCTACACCTTC.